The clone carrying this TCR beta chain was seen many times. Its target is unknown. The data are from a study of T-cell reconstitution after alpha-beta-depleted transplantation in children. As it was prepared, the TCRbeta library received unique molecular identifiers. TCRdb analysed the PCR reads with MiXCR anew, one entry per CDR3 protein. The profile shows 84,000 or so distinct CDR3 sequences, roughly 15% of them singletons. General study points: By one year post-transplant, T-cell counts and diversity largely arose from T cells that were newly produced. Several hundred expanded graft clones reportedly were the source of alpha-beta T cells about two months after transplant. Recipient T cells and thymic progenitors that survived were the source of the high TCRbeta diversity seen at day 60 in some patients.

The CDR3 has 17 residues. V lost 5 bases, J lost 4 bases, and 18 bases lay in between. In germline, CDR1 is SGHTA, CDR2 FQGNSA. Sample: PBMCs, mostly from graft donor cells, taken 180 days after TCRalphabeta/CD19-depleted stem cell transplant. The V gene is TRBV7-2, the J gene TRBJ2-6; D possibly corresponds to TRBD1 (6 bases). The sequence was collected from a male patient aged 2-15 years who had a stem cell transplant for acute lymphoblastic leukemia, so the T cells may come from the graft donor. CDR3 DNA sequence: TGTGCCAGCAGCCCAAACCTAGGGGGTCTAGGGGCCAACGTCCTGACTTTC. Its protein is CASSPNLGGLGANVLTF.